Shown below are 26 T cell receptor beta chains from a single sample sequenced in a study of T cell responses to AZD1222 COVID-19 vaccine. Profiling relied on immunoSEQ multiplex PCR, and the TCRdb table lists in-frame clones only, not all of them. Found here are roughly 150,000 clones, roughly 93% of them singletons; the top ten hold about 1.9%. The starting material was peripheral blood, obtained 28 days after the second AZD1222 dose. These receptors originate from an adult who received the AZD1222 COVID-19 vaccine.

This rearrangement joins TRBV6-5 to TRBJ1-1, with no clear D. The CDR3 covers 13 residues. Germline V gives CDR1 MNHEY, CDR2 SVGAGI. The V gene lost 8 bases and the J gene lost 0 bases, with 10 bases spanning the gap. As DNA, the CDR3 is TGTGCCAGCCAAAGGCCCATGAACACTGAAGCTTTCTTT. Translation: CASQRPMNTEAFF.

J is TRBJ2-5 and V is TRBV2; D is possibly TRBD1 (5 bases). This CDR3 is built from 14 residues. V was cut by 6 bases and J by 1 base, with 12 bases left in between. From germline, CDR1 is SNHLY and CDR2 FYNNEI. Here the CDR3 DNA reads TGTGCCAGCAGCGCCCAGGGATCCCAAGAGACCCAGTACTTC. Residues: CASSAQGSQETQYF.

The chain combines TRBV5-1 with TRBJ1-5; TRBD1 agrees at 10 bases. CDR3 length: 14 amino acids. Germline-derived CDR1 and CDR2 are SGHRS and YFSETQ. V dropped 4 bases and J dropped 6; count of bases not matched to a gene: 4. The CDR3 loop reads CASSPGQGFQPQHF. The DNA of the CDR3 is TGCGCCAGCAGCCCGGGACAGGGGTTTCAGCCCCAGCATTTT.

The chain combines TRBV18 with TRBJ1-2; D perhaps matches TRBD1 (5 bases). The CDR3 is 14 amino acids. V dropped 3 bases and J dropped 4 bases, with 12 bases sitting between them. In germline, CDR1 is KGHSH, CDR2 LQKENI. The CDR3: CASSPATASYGYTF. As DNA, the CDR3 is TGTGCCAGCTCACCGGCGACAGCTTCCTATGGCTACACCTTC.

This clone was picked up a small number of times. The chain joins TRBV18 to TRBJ2-7; the D is unclear. Germline CDR1 and CDR2: KGHSH and LQKENI. CDR3 length: 14 amino acids. V lost 6 bases and J lost 0, with 12 bases in between. For the CDR3, the DNA is TGTGCCAGCTCCTCGCGTGGCGACTCCTACGAGCAGTACTTC. Its translation: CASSSRGDSYEQYF.

The V call is TRBV5-6, the J call TRBJ1-3; D gene uncertain. The V end lost 8 bases, the J end lost 4 bases, and 13 bases lay between the germline ends. The V gene's germline CDR1 is SGHDT and CDR2 YYEEEE. The CDR3 extends over 13 amino acids. Here the CDR3 DNA reads TGTGCCAGTCGCTCGGGAGGGGGAAACACCATATATTTT. Translating it yields CASRSGGGNTIYF.

This clone was detected only once. The chain uses TRBV5-1 and TRBJ2-2; no reliable D call. Trimming left V 4 bases short and J 4 bases short, with 8 bases between. Germline V gives CDR1 SGHRS, CDR2 YFSETQ. The CDR3 runs to 13 residues. For the CDR3, the DNA is TGCGCCAGCAGCGACCATTCCACCGGGGAGCTGTTTTTT. Amino acid sequence: CASSDHSTGELFF.

The V call is TRBV9, the J call TRBJ2-1; the D gene is possibly TRBD2 (5 bases). This CDR3 has 15 amino acids. Trimming cost V 2 bases and J 2 bases, with 11 bases left between them. Germline CDR1 is SGDLS and CDR2 is YYNGEE. For the CDR3, the DNA is TGTGCCAGCAGCGTGGCGGGCAGCGCCTACAATGAGCAGTTCTTC. Its translation: CASSVAGSAYNEQFF.

Of note for this clone: Relative to the germline gene, one junction end is altered; a read error may explain this. V is TRBV10-3 and J is TRBJ1-1, with D uncertain. The CDR3 length is 12 residues. The germline V gene encodes CDR1 ENHRY and CDR2 SYGVKD. The CDR3 is CPRRERDTEAFF. The CDR3 DNA is TGCCCCAGGCGGGAAAGGGACACTGAAGCTTTCTTT.

This rearrangement joins TRBV27 to TRBJ1-2; no firm D call. The germline V gene has CDR1 MNHEY and CDR2 SMNVEV (reference sequence). The CDR3 totals 17 residues. The V end lost 1 base, the J end lost 4 bases, and 19 bases lay between the germline ends. CDR3 DNA sequence: TGTGCCAGCAGTTTATTTGGGGAACCCCGGGCCGTCTATGGCTACACCTTC. This codes for CASSLFGEPRAVYGYTF.

The gene calls are TRBV9 and TRBJ2-3; D ambiguous. The CDR3 totals 13 residues. Germline CDR1 SGDLS, CDR2 YYNGEE. The V gene lost 4 bases and the J gene lost 2 bases, with 8 bases spanning the gap. This chain's CDR3 is CASSLRTTDTQYF. CDR3 nucleotides: TGTGCCAGCAGCCTTCGGACCACAGATACGCAGTATTTT.

The V call is TRBV6-5, the J call TRBJ1-2, with D maybe TRBD1 (6 bases). Germline V gene lookup returns CDR1 MNHEY and CDR2 SVGAGI. Trimming removed 7 bases from V and 4 bases from J, with 13 bases in between. The CDR3 spans 13 residues. This CDR3 reads CASTEKGGYGYTF. CDR3 in DNA: TGTGCCAGCACCGAGAAAGGGGGCTATGGCTACACCTTC.

In DNA form, the CDR3 reads TGTGCCAGCAGTCCCGCCACTGAAGCTTTCTTT. Its translation is CASSPATEAFF. The chain recombines TRBV12-3 or TRBV12-4 with TRBJ1-1; D is uncertain. The CDR3 contains 11 residues. V lost 5 bases and J lost 4, with 5 bases in between.

This chain's CDR3 is CASSYGLAGGADTQYF. The DNA of the CDR3 is TGTGCCAGCAGTTACGGGCTAGCGGGGGGGGCAGATACGCAGTATTTT. The chain joins TRBV6-5 to TRBJ2-3, with TRBD2 identical over 12 bases. V shed 2 bases and J 4 bases; nucleotides not matched to a gene: 4. The CDR3 is made up of 16 amino acids. Germline CDR1 is MNHEY and CDR2 is SVGAGI.

V usage is TRBV11-2 and J usage is TRBJ1-6; D is unclear. This CDR3 is 13 amino acids long. V was clipped by 1 base and J by 4 bases, with 2 bases between them. The V gene's germline CDR1 is SGHAT and CDR2 FQNNGV. The CDR3 spells CASSLVYNSPLHF. CDR3 DNA sequence: TGTGCCAGCAGCTTAGTTTATAATTCACCCCTCCACTTT. The complete variable domain, with remaining parts taken from reference TRBV11-2 and TRBJ1-6, reads EAGVAQSPRYKIIEKRQSVAFWCNPISGHATLYWYQQILGQGPKLLIQFQNNGVVDDSQLPKDRFSAERLKGVDSTLKIQPAKLEDSAVYLCASSLVYNSPLHFGNGTRLTVT.

The rearrangement links TRBV21-1 to TRBJ1-1. TRBV21-1 is a listed pseudogene. This CDR3 has 13 amino acids. DNA for the CDR3: TGTGCCAGCTACTTTTCGGGGGGACGGAAAGCTTTCTTT. Its protein is CASYFSGGRKAFF.

The V call is TRBV27, the J call TRBJ1-2; D might be TRBD1 (5 bases). Trimming pared 5 bases from V and 6 bases from J, leaving 22 bases between. This CDR3 is built from 16 residues. From germline, CDR1 is MNHEY and CDR2 SMNVEV (reference sequence). The CDR3 reads CASSPIVYQGWDGYTF. CDR3 DNA sequence: TGTGCCAGCAGTCCCATCGTCTATCAGGGATGGGATGGCTACACCTTC.

The V and J genes are TRBV19 and TRBJ1-2; D is unclear. Germline CDR1 and CDR2: LNHDA and SQIVND (reference sequence). The CDR3 length is 16 residues. Trimming cost V 2 bases and J 0 bases, with 13 bases left between them. The CDR3 region has the DNA TGTGCCAGTAGTATAACCCCAACAGCTACTAACTATGGCTACACCTTC. Protein: CASSITPTATNYGYTF.

The genes are TRBV3-1 (or the pseudogene TRBV3-2) and TRBJ2-7; 7 bases match TRBD2. V dropped 4 bases and J dropped 3; count of bases not matched to a gene: 6. This CDR3 has 14 residues. Germline V gene lookup returns CDR1 LGHDT and CDR2 YNNKEL (reference sequence). The CDR3 region is CASSPPSGHYEQYF. The CDR3 bases are TGTGCCAGCAGCCCGCCTAGCGGACACTACGAGCAGTACTTC.

The chain links TRBV6-5 to TRBJ1-4, with TRBD1 matching 9 bases. CDR3 size: 15 residues. V lost 5 bases to trimming and J lost 8 bases; unmatched junction nucleotides: 9. CDR1 is MNHEY, CDR2 SVGAGI, per germline. The CDR3 spells CASSLTGGALEKLFF. The CDR3 DNA follows: TGTGCCAGCAGTCTTACAGGGGGCGCCTTGGAAAAACTGTTTTTT.

V gene TRBV5-1 combines with J gene TRBJ1-5, with 8 positions matching TRBD1. There are 17 residues in the CDR3. The germline V gene encodes CDR1 SGHRS and CDR2 YFSETQ. V lost 3 bases, J lost 2 bases, and 10 bases stayed unmatched. The chain's CDR3 is CASSSYPGGLGNQPQHF. For the CDR3, the DNA is TGCGCCAGCAGCTCATACCCAGGGGGCTTGGGCAATCAGCCCCAGCATTTT.

The chain uses TRBV12-5 and TRBJ2-3; D is undetermined. The CDR3 runs 18 residues. Germline-derived CDR1 and CDR2 are LGHNT and FRNRAP. The V and J ends lost 0 bases and 0 bases respectively, with 16 bases between them. CDR3 coding DNA: TGTGCTAGTGGTTTGGTTGGTACGAGTCGCTCTAGCACAGATACGCAGTATTTT. The encoded protein is CASGLVGTSRSSTDTQYF. The variable domain in full, completed from reference TRBV12-5 and TRBJ2-3, reads DARVTQTPRHKVTEMGQEVTMRCQPILGHNTVFWYRQTMMQGLELLAYFRNRAPLDDSGMPKDRFSAEMPDATLATLKIQPSEPRDSAVYFCASGLVGTSRSSTDTQYFGPGTRLTVL.

The V call is TRBV2, the J call TRBJ2-7; D is ambiguous. V was clipped by 6 bases and J by 0 bases, with 3 bases between them. The CDR3 length is 11 residues. CDR1 is SNHLY, CDR2 FYNNEI, per germline. CDR3: CASRLSYEQYF. The CDR3 region has the DNA TGTGCCAGCAGGCTCTCCTACGAGCAGTACTTC.

This chain uses TRBV9 with TRBJ1-2, with D tentatively TRBD1 (6 bases). Trimming removed 2 bases from V and 3 bases from J, with 8 bases in between. CDR1 is SGDLS, CDR2 YYNGEE, per germline. The CDR3 totals 13 residues. The CDR3 region has the DNA TGTGCCAGCAGCGTTCAGGGGCACTATGGCTACACCTTC. Protein sequence: CASSVQGHYGYTF.

This sequence joins TRBV5-1 and TRBJ2-1; 11 bases fit TRBD2. Trimming at V came to 4 bases and at J to 9 bases, leaving 12 bases not matched to a gene. This CDR3 has 16 amino acids. Germline-derived CDR1 and CDR2 are SGHRS and YFSETQ. CDR3 nucleotide sequence: TGCGCCAGCAGCAATAGACTAGCGGGACGAGAAGGTGAGCAGTTCTTC. Encoded protein: CASSNRLAGREGEQFF.

This clone was recorded once. J is TRBJ1-4 and V is TRBV12-3 or TRBV12-4; unclear D gene. CDR3 length: 11 amino acids. V lost 2 bases to trimming and J lost 8 bases, with 3 bases between them. The CDR3 sequence is CASSLSEKLFF. The CDR3, as DNA: TGTGCCAGCAGTTTATCGGAAAAACTGTTTTTT.